The 18 T cell receptor beta chains below all came from one sample that was sequenced in a study of vaccination and CD4 T cells after COVID-19. Cultured CD4+ T-cell DNA underwent Oncomine TCR Beta short-read sequencing. MiXCR was run by TCRdb on the PCR reads, yielding one entry per CDR3 protein. This table has about 15,000 distinct CDR3 sequences, around 48% appearing once. Their cognate antigens are unknown. As for treatment: roughly ten-day PBMC culture with coronavirus spike peptide pools or control peptides (ViraFEST assay). What was sequenced was CD4+ T cells from blood, cultured in vitro. All receptors come from a human donor who had recovered from COVID-19.

The V and J genes are TRBV12-3 or TRBV12-4 and TRBJ1-1; D gene uncertain. Trimming pared 3 bases from V and 5 bases from J, leaving 13 bases between. CDR3 size: 14 residues. This CDR3 reads CASSLRDAVTEAFF. CDR3 coding DNA: TGTGCCAGCAGTTTGCGGGATGCAGTAACTGAAGCTTTCTTT.

The chain carries TRBV2 and TRBJ2-3; 10 nucleotides match TRBD2. Unmatched junction bases numbered 5, after V lost 8 bases and J lost 0 bases. Germline V gene data show CDR1 as SNHLY and CDR2 as FYNNEI. The CDR3 length is 15 residues. CDR3 sequence reads: CASGVTSGSTDTQYF. As DNA, the CDR3 is TGTGCCAGCGGGGTGACTAGCGGGAGCACAGATACGCAGTATTTT.

The chain joins TRBV19 to TRBJ2-6; no reliable D call. The CDR3 covers 17 residues. V lost 1 base to trimming and J lost 1 base, with 11 bases between them. Germline lookup yields CDR1 LNHDA and CDR2 SQIVND (reference sequence). CDR3 sequence: CASSIGFRGSGANVLTF. CDR3 in DNA: TGTGCCAGTAGTATAGGGTTCAGAGGATCTGGGGCCAACGTCCTGACTTTC.

This clonotype is classed as medium-sized (0.01 to 0.1%). The rearrangement uses TRBV21-1 and TRBJ2-7. TRBV21-1 is described as a pseudogene. The CDR3 length is 14 residues. CDR3 in DNA: TGTGCCAGCAGCAAAGAGGAGTGGGACTACGAGCAGTACTTC. Translating gives CASSKEEWDYEQYF.

This clonotype has more than one count but fewer than ten. V usage is TRBV5-1 and J usage is TRBJ2-7, with D perhaps matching TRBD1 (6 bases). Germline loops: CDR1 SGHRS, CDR2 YFSETQ. Trimming pared 0 bases from V and 4 bases from J, leaving 8 bases between. CDR3 size: 13 residues. This CDR3 is CASSLEDSYEQYF. The CDR3 nucleotides are TGCGCCAGCAGCTTGGAGGACAGTTACGAGCAGTACTTC.

This clonotype was counted a few times. The chain is built from TRBV7-2 and TRBJ2-3; 7 bases line up with TRBD2. Germline values: CDR1 SGHTA, CDR2 FQGNSA. The CDR3 contains 15 residues. After removal of 4 bases from V and 0 bases from J, the junction contained 4 bases not matched to a gene. The CDR3 DNA follows: TGTGCCAGCAGCTATAGCGGGCCTAGCACAGATACGCAGTATTTT. Translated: CASSYSGPSTDTQYF.

This chain joins TRBV19 and TRBJ1-2, with D perhaps TRBD1 (6 bases). The germline V gene encodes CDR1 LNHDA and CDR2 SQIVND (reference sequence). V was pared by 6 bases and J by 2 bases, with 16 bases between. The CDR3 loop spans 15 amino acids. The CDR3: CASRPRGTRNYGYTF. The CDR3 region has the DNA TGTGCCAGTAGGCCCCGAGGGACAAGAAACTATGGCTACACCTTC.

The CDR3 protein is CASSLDLSSTDTQYF. CDR3 DNA sequence: TGTGCCAGCAGCTTGGACCTTTCTAGCACAGATACGCAGTATTTT. This chain uses TRBV5-4 with TRBJ2-3; D call uncertain. V was clipped by 0 bases and J by 0 bases, with 8 bases between them. The CDR3 runs to 15 residues. The germline V gene encodes CDR1 SGHNT and CDR2 YYREEE (reference sequence).

The chain uses TRBV30 and TRBJ2-7, with D uncertain. CDR3 size: 14 residues. V lost 2 bases to trimming and J lost 0 bases, with 11 bases between them. CDR1 and CDR2 from the germline V gene are GTSNPN and SVGIG (reference sequence). In DNA form, the CDR3 reads TGTGCCTGGAGTCGGCAGGCTAGCTCCTACGAGCAGTACTTC. It translates to CAWSRQASSYEQYF.

The chain recombines TRBV15 with TRBJ1-2; 7 bases are a match to TRBD1. The germline gives CDR1 LNHNV, CDR2 YYDKDF (reference sequence). V lost 5 bases to trimming and J lost 0 bases; unmatched junction nucleotides: 9. The CDR3 loop spans 16 amino acids. CDR3 sequence: CATSPRTGPTNYGYTF. The CDR3 region has the DNA TGTGCCACCAGCCCGAGGACAGGACCTACTAACTATGGCTACACCTTC.

The genes are TRBV10-3 and TRBJ1-1, with TRBD1 as a possible D gene (6 bases). Germline V CDR1 and CDR2: ENHRY, SYGVKD. V gave up 6 bases and J gave up 0 bases, with 8 bases separating them. CDR3 length: 13 residues. CDR3 bases: TGTGCCATCAGGGACAGTTTGAACACTGAAGCTTTCTTT. Protein: CAIRDSLNTEAFF.

By share, this clonotype counts as large (0.1 to 1%). This sequence joins TRBV7-9 and TRBJ2-7, with a weak D call TRBD2 (6 bases). Germline V gene sequence: CDR1 SEHNR, CDR2 FQNEAQ (reference sequence). The V gene lost 0 bases and the J gene lost 6 bases, with 18 bases spanning the gap. The CDR3 sequence is 16 residues long. CDR3 sequence reads: CASSLASGGDRGEQYF. CDR3 nucleotides: TGTGCCAGCAGCTTAGCTTCCGGAGGGGATCGTGGCGAGCAGTACTTC.

The chain uses TRBV6-2 or TRBV6-3 and TRBJ2-2; 9 bases line up with TRBD2. Germline CDR1 MNHEY, CDR2 SVGEGT. The length of the CDR3 is 17 residues. V lost 10 bases to trimming and J lost 1 base; unmatched junction nucleotides: 13. For the CDR3, the DNA is TGTGCCACCCTCCAGTCTAGCGGGGTCCGGAACACCGGGGAGCTGTTTTTT. Translation gives CATLQSSGVRNTGELFF.

The rearrangement joins TRBV28 to TRBJ1-2; D is possibly TRBD1 (6 bases). Germline V gives CDR1 MDHEN, CDR2 SYDVKM. Trimming removed 6 bases from V and 6 bases from J, with 20 bases in between. The CDR3 is 15 amino acids. This CDR3 reads CASSSIPYGGHGYTF. In DNA, the CDR3 is TGTGCCAGCAGCTCCATTCCCTATGGGGGGCATGGCTACACCTTC.

The sample holds a few counts of this clonotype. The chain couples TRBV6-1 to TRBJ1-1; D remains unclear. V was clipped by 4 bases and J by 0 bases, with 9 bases between them. Germline-derived CDR1 and CDR2 are MNHNS and SASEGT. The CDR3 totals 14 residues. The CDR3 sequence is CASSAPSVNTEAFF. Written as DNA, the CDR3 is TGTGCCAGCAGTGCTCCCTCAGTGAACACTGAAGCTTTCTTT.

This chain links TRBV7-2 with TRBJ2-7; TRBD2 aligns across 7 bases. This CDR3 is built from 15 residues. The V gene end was trimmed by 5 bases and the J gene end by 4 bases; junction bases not matched to a gene: 11. The V gene's germline CDR1 is SGHTA and CDR2 FQGNSA. The DNA for the CDR3 is TGTGCCAGCAGCCGGATAGCGGGTGTCGAATACGAGCAGTACTTC. Amino acid sequence: CASSRIAGVEYEQYF.

This clonotype was detected a few times. The chain is built from TRBV6-2 or TRBV6-3 and TRBJ1-5, with unresolved D. V gave up 7 bases and J gave up 0 bases, with 16 bases separating them. The CDR3 consists of 16 residues. Germline V gene sequence: CDR1 MNHEY, CDR2 SVGEGT. CDR3 sequence (DNA): TGTGCCAGCAACCCCCCCGGGGAATATAGCAATCAGCCCCAGCATTTT. Translating it yields CASNPPGEYSNQPQHF.

The chain carries TRBV6-5 and TRBJ2-2; D is uncertain. The CDR3 has 14 amino acids. V lost 2 bases and J 2 bases, leaving 6 bases between the germline ends. Germline CDR1 is MNHEY and CDR2 is SVGAGI. The CDR3 DNA reads TGTGCCAGCAGTTACCTATATAACACCGGGGAGCTGTTTTTT. This gives the protein CASSYLYNTGELFF.